This T cell receptor beta chain originates from a study of identical twins. The study's findings and limits: Invariant T cells like MAIT and iNKT could partly confound the zero-insertion analyses. The conclusions drew on cross-sectional statistical analysis instead of tracking the same donors.

CDR1 and CDR2 (germline): MNHNS, SASEGT. Trimming removed 0 bases from V and 6 bases from J, with 11 bases in between. The CDR3 length is 14 residues. In its sample, this clonotype was seen a few times. What it recognizes is unknown. TCRdb recomputed calls from the 5' RACE reads with MiXCR, one row per CDR3 protein. The sample consists of some 1,700,000 distinct CDR3 sequences, more than 30% of them appearing once. The origin of this receptor is a newborn girl in good health. The specimen was cord blood. The chain joins TRBV6-1 to TRBJ1-2; tentatively, D is TRBD1 (5 bases). The CDR3 nucleotides read TGTGCCAGCAGTGAAGCTCAGGGTCGGGATGGCTACACCTTC. Its translation is CASSEAQGRDGYTF.